Listed here is a single T cell receptor beta chain. Its antigen is unidentified. This CDR3 region has 14 residues. Per germline, CDR1 LNHDA and CDR2 SQIVND (reference sequence). V was pared by 9 bases and J by 4 bases, with 8 bases of the junction left unmatched. Study results and caveats: Tumor Tregs overlapped most with tumor, then blood, naive CD4+ cells.

Full-length variable regions came from constant-region reverse primers plus semi-nested Nested Universal Primer A PCR. TCRdb re-analysed the 5' RACE reads in MiXCR, keeping a single row per CDR3 protein. The data show around 9,000 distinct CDR3 sequences, approximately 34% seen once. Cells sorted as Tregs were CD4+, CD25+ and CD127-/low. Sequenced material: Tregs sorted from blood. This sequence originates from a female donor with breast cancer. The J gene is TRBJ2-2, the V gene TRBV19; TRBD1 matches at 7 bases. This CDR3 reads CASKYGQATGELFF. DNA for the CDR3: TGTGCCAGCAAATATGGACAGGCCACCGGGGAGCTGTTTTTT.